A single sample gave rise to the 22 T cell receptor beta chains below, sequenced in a study of cytomegalovirus exposure and HLA in healthy donors. Primers for the PCR totalled 60 Vbeta and 13 Jbeta. Some clones are missing from TCRdb's copy, which holds only in-frame ones; the method was immunoSEQ multiplex PCR. The top ten hold 8.2% of the sample, which has 100,000 to 150,000 clones, about 78% seen once. Sequences were obtained from PBMCs. These receptors were taken from a woman between 35 and 50 years old in good health and CMV-seropositive.

This chain connects TRBV7-2 to TRBJ2-7; the match to TRBD2 covers 8 bases. CDR1 SGHTA and CDR2 FQGNSA come from the germline V gene. J was trimmed by 4 bases and V by 7 bases; bases with no gene match: 9. The CDR3 spans 14 residues. CDR3 loop: CASMRRSGGYEQYF. Written as DNA, the CDR3 is TGTGCCAGCATGCGGAGGAGCGGGGGTTACGAGCAGTACTTC.

The chain uses TRBV18 and TRBJ1-5, with TRBD1 as a possible D gene (5 bases). From germline, CDR1 is KGHSH and CDR2 LQKENI. The germline V and J ends were trimmed by 2 bases and 4 bases, with 6 bases remaining between them. The CDR3 contains 13 residues. In DNA, the CDR3 is TGTGCCAGCTCACCAGCAGGGAATCAGCCCCAGCATTTT. Amino acid sequence: CASSPAGNQPQHF. Together with reference TRBV18 and TRBJ1-5, the CDR3 gives the full variable domain: NAGVMQNPRHLVRRRGQEARLRCSPMKGHSHVYWYRQLPEEGLKFMVYLQKENIIDESGMPKERFSAEFPKEGPSILRIQQVVRGDSAAYFCASSPAGNQPQHFGDGTRLSIL.

The genes are TRBV10-3 and TRBJ1-1, with D possibly being TRBD1 (6 bases). With 4 bases removed from V and 0 bases from J, the gap between germline ends came to 9 bases. The CDR3 sequence is 14 residues long. CDR1 is ENHRY and CDR2 is SYGVKD in the germline V gene. In DNA form, the CDR3 reads TGTGCCATCAGTGGGGGACATATGAACACTGAAGCTTTCTTT. It codes for CAISGGHMNTEAFF.

The chain employs TRBV5-4 and TRBJ1-1; possible D gene TRBD1, 5 bases. Germline V gives CDR1 SGHNT, CDR2 YYREEE (reference sequence). The length of the CDR3 is 14 residues. With 4 bases removed from V and 0 bases from J, the gap between germline ends came to 10 bases. The CDR3 coding sequence is TGTGCCAGCAGCCTCGGACATATGAACACTGAAGCTTTCTTT. Translated: CASSLGHMNTEAFF.

This clone was seen only once. The CDR3: CSVASGQGGSNQPQHF. For the CDR3, the DNA is TGCAGCGTCGCCTCCGGACAGGGGGGTAGCAATCAGCCCCAGCATTTT. The rearrangement joins TRBV29-1 to TRBJ1-5; 10 nucleotides agree with TRBD1. V dropped 6 bases and J dropped 0; count of bases not matched to a gene: 8. Germline loops: CDR1 SQVTM, CDR2 ANQGSEA. The CDR3 totals 16 residues.

This clone has just a few counts. The chain combines TRBV2 with TRBJ2-2; 8 nucleotides align to TRBD2. The length of the CDR3 is 14 residues. The V segment lost 8 bases and the J segment 0 bases; nucleotides outside the gene matches: 2. Germline CDR1 is SNHLY and CDR2 is FYNNEI. The CDR3 region is CASQLAANTGELFF. The CDR3 DNA reads TGTGCCAGCCAACTAGCGGCGAACACCGGGGAGCTGTTTTTT.

Regarding this clone: One junction end does not reproduce the germline sequence, and a read error may be involved. V is TRBV7-9 and J is TRBJ1-2; 7 bases agree with TRBD1. Germline loops: CDR1 SEHNR, CDR2 FQNEAQ (reference sequence). The CDR3 length is 13 residues. CDR3 DNA sequence: TGTGCCAGCAGATTAGGACAGGACTATGGCTACACCTTC. Translation: CASRLGQDYGYTF.

On this clone itself: In the same sample, other DNA sequences code for this CDR3. The chain recombines TRBV9 with TRBJ2-3; tentatively, D is TRBD2 (7 bases). V lost 0 bases and J lost 1, with 9 bases in between. Germline V CDR1 and CDR2: SGDLS, YYNGEE. The CDR3 length is 15 residues. DNA of the CDR3: TGTGCCAGCAGCGTAGGGGGGGGCCGCACAGATACGCAGTATTTT. It yields the protein CASSVGGGRTDTQYF.

Here the CDR3 reads CASRSGGDTEAFF. CDR3 coding DNA: TGTGCCAGTAGATCGGGGGGTGACACTGAAGCTTTCTTT. The chain is built from TRBV19 and TRBJ1-1, with TRBD1 as a possible D gene (5 bases). This CDR3 region has 13 residues. Per the germline V gene, CDR1 is LNHDA and CDR2 is SQIVND (reference sequence). V dropped 6 bases and J dropped 3 bases, with 11 bases sitting between them.

This rearrangement joins TRBV5-1 to TRBJ2-7, with 9 bases fitting TRBD1. V lost 1 base, J lost 5 bases, and 7 bases stayed unmatched. The CDR3 covers 15 residues. The germline CDR1 and CDR2 sequences are SGHRS and YFSETQ. DNA for the CDR3: TGCGCCAGCAGCTTGATTGGGACAGGGTCCCACGAGCAGTACTTC. As protein: CASSLIGTGSHEQYF.

The chain is built from TRBV4-3 and TRBJ1-4; D ambiguous. The V gene lost 0 bases and the J gene lost 3 bases, with 14 bases spanning the gap. This CDR3 contains 17 residues. In germline, CDR1 is LGHNA, CDR2 YSLEER. CDR3 coding DNA: TGCGCCAGCAGCCAAGATCGAGGCGGGGATCCTAATGAAAAACTGTTTTTT. Translation gives CASSQDRGGDPNEKLFF.

The V gene is TRBV5-6, the J gene TRBJ2-2; possibly TRBD2 for D (5 bases). The CDR3 runs to 16 residues. From germline, CDR1 is SGHDT and CDR2 YYEEEE. Trimming left V 4 bases short and J 4 bases short, with 17 bases between. The CDR3 DNA sequence: TGTGCCAGCAGCGACGGCGGACGGGAAGCCACCGGGGAGCTGTTTTTT. Translated, it gives CASSDGGREATGELFF.

This clone has only one observation. The V and J genes are TRBV7-7 and TRBJ2-2, with no clear D. Trimming cost V 2 bases and J 5 bases, with 6 bases left between them. Germline CDR1 is SSHAT and CDR2 is FNYEAQ (reference sequence). This CDR3 contains 13 residues. As DNA, the CDR3 is TGTGCCAGCAGCTTACGGTCAACCGGGGAGCTGTTTTTT. Translation: CASSLRSTGELFF.

This rearrangement joins TRBV7-6 to TRBJ2-7, with D tentatively TRBD2 (6 bases). From germline, CDR1 is SGHVS and CDR2 FNYEAQ. The CDR3 contains 15 residues. V gave up 1 base and J gave up 3 bases, with 13 bases separating them. CDR3 sequence: CASSLEAGTYYEQYF. CDR3 bases: TGTGCCAGCAGCTTAGAGGCGGGGACTTACTACGAGCAGTACTTC.

The rearrangement uses TRBV7-3 and TRBJ2-1; a possible D gene is TRBD1 (6 bases). The CDR3 is 14 amino acids. Trimming stripped 2 bases from V and 7 bases from J, with 12 bases between. Germline V lookup: CDR1 SGHTA, CDR2 FQGTGA. The CDR3 here is CASSLQGLVNEQFF. CDR3 bases: TGTGCCAGCAGCTTACAGGGGCTGGTAAATGAGCAGTTCTTC.

A remark on this clone: This sample also contains other DNA sequences that code for the same CDR3. The chain links TRBV5-1 to TRBJ2-1, with TRBD1 identical over 8 bases. CDR1 is SGHRS and CDR2 is YFSETQ in the germline V gene. The trim removed 0 bases at V and 6 bases at J, leaving 2 bases unmatched. CDR3 size: 14 residues. Here the CDR3 DNA reads TGCGCCAGCAGCTTGGGAACAGGGGGCAATGAGCAGTTCTTC. It translates to CASSLGTGGNEQFF.

This clone was seen more than once but under ten times. The gene calls are TRBV7-2 and TRBJ1-2, with a weak D call TRBD1 (5 bases). The CDR3 is made up of 17 amino acids. V lost 1 base and J lost 8, with 23 bases in between. CDR1 SGHTA and CDR2 FQGNSA come from the germline V gene. The CDR3 DNA follows: TGTGCCAGCAGCTTAGAGTGGGCCAGGGCTTCTATGGAGGGCTACACCTTC. Protein sequence: CASSLEWARASMEGYTF.

The chain links TRBV6-1 to TRBJ1-5; unclear D gene. CDR3 size: 13 residues. In germline, CDR1 is MNHNS, CDR2 SASEGT. V dropped 8 bases and J dropped 7 bases, with 15 bases sitting between them. The CDR3 loop reads CASRGLDPQPQHF. DNA of the CDR3: TGTGCCAGCCGCGGCCTCGACCCACAGCCCCAGCATTTT.

This clone was found a few times. CDR3 sequence: CASSQYNEQFF. In nucleotides, the CDR3 is TGTGCCAGCAGCCAATACAATGAGCAGTTCTTC. J is TRBJ2-1 and V is TRBV27; D is uncertain. V lost 6 bases and J 4 bases, leaving 4 bases between the germline ends. The CDR3 has 11 amino acids. CDR1 is MNHEY, CDR2 SMNVEV, per germline (reference sequence).

V gene TRBV19 combines with J gene TRBJ2-3; 14 bases match TRBD2. The V and J ends lost 3 bases and 3 bases, in that order; junction bases with no gene match: 14. The germline gives CDR1 LNHDA, CDR2 SQIVND (reference sequence). This CDR3 comprises 20 residues. This CDR3 is CASSMAGRGTSGGVTDTQYF. CDR3 DNA sequence: TGTGCCAGTAGTATGGCGGGCAGAGGGACTAGCGGGGGTGTAACAGATACGCAGTATTTT. The whole variable domain, filled in from reference TRBV19 and TRBJ2-3, reads DGGITQSPKYLFRKEGQNVTLSCEQNLNHDAMYWYRQDPGQGLRLIYYSQIVNDFQKGDIAEGYSVSREKKESFPLTVTSAQKNPTAFYLCASSMAGRGTSGGVTDTQYFGPGTRLTVL.

J is TRBJ1-1 and V is TRBV4-3; 9 nucleotides match TRBD1. The CDR3 consists of 15 residues. The junction had 5 bases not matched to a gene; V was cut back by 0 bases and J by 6 bases. CDR1 LGHNA and CDR2 YSLEER come from the germline V gene. The CDR3 sequence is CASSQEDRGWAEAFF. The CDR3 DNA follows: TGCGCCAGCAGCCAAGAGGACAGGGGATGGGCTGAAGCTTTCTTT.

This clone came up once. V is TRBV10-3 and J is TRBJ1-5; no definite D call. This CDR3 spans 13 amino acids. Looked up from germline, CDR1 is ENHRY and CDR2 is SYGVKD. V lost 4 bases and J 3 bases, leaving 7 bases between the germline ends. The CDR3 nucleotides are TGTGCCATCAGTGGGCCCAACAATCAGCCCCAGCATTTT. Its translation is CAISGPNNQPQHF.